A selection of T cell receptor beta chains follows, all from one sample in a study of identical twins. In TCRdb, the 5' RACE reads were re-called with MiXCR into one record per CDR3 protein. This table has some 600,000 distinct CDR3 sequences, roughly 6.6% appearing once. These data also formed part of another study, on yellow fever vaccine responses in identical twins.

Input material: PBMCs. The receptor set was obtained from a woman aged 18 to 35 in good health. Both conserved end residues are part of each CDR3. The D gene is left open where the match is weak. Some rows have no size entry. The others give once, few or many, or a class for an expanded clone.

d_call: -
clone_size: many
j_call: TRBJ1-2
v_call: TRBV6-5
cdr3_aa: CASSYGENYGYTF
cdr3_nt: TGTGCCAGCAGTTACGGAGAGAACTATGGCTACACCTTC

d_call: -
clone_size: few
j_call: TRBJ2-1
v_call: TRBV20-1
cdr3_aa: CSARATFPEEFF
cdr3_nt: TGCAGTGCTAGAGCGACCTTCCCAGAGGAGTTCTTC

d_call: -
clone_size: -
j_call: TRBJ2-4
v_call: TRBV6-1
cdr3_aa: CASSEDPGTSKLNSAKNIQYF
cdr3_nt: TGTGCCAGCAGTGAAGATCCCGGGACAAGCAAACTGAACTCAGCCAAAAACATTCAGTACTTC

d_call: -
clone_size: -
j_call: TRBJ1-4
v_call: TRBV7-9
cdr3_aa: CASSFQEGTGGNEKLFF
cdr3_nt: TGTGCCAGCAGCTTTCAAGAGGGAACGGGAGGCAATGAAAAACTGTTTTTT

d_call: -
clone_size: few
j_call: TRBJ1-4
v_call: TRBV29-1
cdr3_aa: CSVSSSGVLAGKLFF
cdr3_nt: TGCAGCGTTAGTAGTTCCGGTGTTCTTGCAGGAAAACTGTTTTTT

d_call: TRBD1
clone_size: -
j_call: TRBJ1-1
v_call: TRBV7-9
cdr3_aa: CASGRGVNTEAFF
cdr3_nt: TGTGCCAGCGGCAGGGGGGTGAACACTGAAGCTTTCTTT

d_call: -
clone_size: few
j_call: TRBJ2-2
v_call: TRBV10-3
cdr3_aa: CAIGVGGTTNTGELFF
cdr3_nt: TGTGCCATCGGGGTTGGCGGGACCACGAACACCGGGGAGCTGTTTTTT

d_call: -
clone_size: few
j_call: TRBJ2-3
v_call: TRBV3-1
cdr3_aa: CASSQDGGDTQYF
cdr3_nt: TGTGCCAGCAGCCAAGATGGCGGGGATACGCAGTATTTT

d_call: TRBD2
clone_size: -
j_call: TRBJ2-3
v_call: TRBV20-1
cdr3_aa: CSANLAGSMADTQYF
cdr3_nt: TGCAGTGCTAATCTAGCGGGGTCTATGGCAGATACGCAGTATTTT

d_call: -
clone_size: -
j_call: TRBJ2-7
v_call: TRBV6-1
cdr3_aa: CASSVWVTGYEQYF
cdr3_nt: TGTGCCAGCAGTGTGTGGGTAACAGGCTACGAGCAGTACTTC

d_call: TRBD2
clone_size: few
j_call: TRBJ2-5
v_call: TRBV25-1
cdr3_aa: CASSEPGGWETQYF
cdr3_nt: TGTGCCAGCAGTGAACCCGGGGGGTGGGAGACCCAGTACTTC

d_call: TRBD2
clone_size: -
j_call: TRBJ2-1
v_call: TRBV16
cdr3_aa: CASSQALPSGRMVNEQFF
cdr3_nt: TGTGCCAGCAGCCAGGCCCTCCCCAGCGGGAGGATGGTGAATGAGCAGTTCTTC

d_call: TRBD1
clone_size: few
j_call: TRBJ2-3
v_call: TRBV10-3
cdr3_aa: CAIGSGDRVTDTQYF
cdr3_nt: TGTGCCATCGGGAGTGGGGACAGGGTGACAGATACGCAGTATTTT

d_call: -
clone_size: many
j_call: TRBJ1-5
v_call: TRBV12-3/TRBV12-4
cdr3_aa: CASWGSGNQPQHF
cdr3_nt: TGTGCCAGCTGGGGAAGCGGCAATCAGCCCCAGCATTTT

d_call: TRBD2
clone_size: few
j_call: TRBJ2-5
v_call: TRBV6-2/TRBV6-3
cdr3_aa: CASTREFETQYF
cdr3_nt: TGTGCCAGCACGCGGGAGTTCGAGACCCAGTACTTC

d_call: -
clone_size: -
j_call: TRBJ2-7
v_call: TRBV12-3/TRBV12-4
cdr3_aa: CASSLRGGAGEQYF
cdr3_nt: TGTGCCAGCAGTTTACGTGGGGGCGCGGGTGAGCAGTACTTC

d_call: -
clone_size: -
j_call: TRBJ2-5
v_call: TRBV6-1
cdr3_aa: CASSEAITLSQETQYF
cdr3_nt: TGTGCCAGCAGTGAAGCGATCACACTATCCCAAGAGACCCAGTACTTC

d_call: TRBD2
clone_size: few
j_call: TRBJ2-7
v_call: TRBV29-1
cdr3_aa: CSVALASQRGEQYF
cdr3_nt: TGCAGCGTAGCACTAGCGTCTCAAAGAGGCGAGCAGTACTTC

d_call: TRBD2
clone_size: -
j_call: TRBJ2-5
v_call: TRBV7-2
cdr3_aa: CASSQTSGRYSQETQYF
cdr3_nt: TGTGCCAGCAGCCAAACTAGCGGGCGGTACTCTCAAGAGACCCAGTACTTC

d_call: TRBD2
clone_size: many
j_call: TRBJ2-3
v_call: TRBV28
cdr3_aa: CASSFILVAGGSDTQYF
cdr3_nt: TGTGCCAGCAGTTTTATTTTGGTAGCGGGAGGGTCAGATACGCAGTATTTT

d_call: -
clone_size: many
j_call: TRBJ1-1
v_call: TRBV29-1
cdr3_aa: CSGLFGPSEAFF
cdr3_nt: TGCAGCGGTCTCTTTGGGCCCTCTGAAGCTTTCTTT

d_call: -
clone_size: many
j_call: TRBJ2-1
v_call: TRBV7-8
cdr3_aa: CASSLLGRANEQFF
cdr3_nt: TGTGCCAGCAGCTTACTCGGCAGGGCCAATGAGCAGTTCTTC

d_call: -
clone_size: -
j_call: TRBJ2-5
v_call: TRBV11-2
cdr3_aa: CASSLAPICLETQYF
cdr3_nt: TGTGCCAGCAGCTTAGCTCCAATCTGTTTGGAGACCCAGTACTTC

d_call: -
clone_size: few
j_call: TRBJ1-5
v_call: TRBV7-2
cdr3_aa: CASSLVGRVGNQPQHF
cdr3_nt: TGTGCCAGCAGCTTAGTCGGCAGGGTTGGCAATCAGCCCCAGCATTTT

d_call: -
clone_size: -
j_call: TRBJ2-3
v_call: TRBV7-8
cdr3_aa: CASSLVKGAAVTDTQYF
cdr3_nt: TGTGCCAGCAGCTTAGTTAAGGGAGCGGCCGTCACAGATACGCAGTATTTT

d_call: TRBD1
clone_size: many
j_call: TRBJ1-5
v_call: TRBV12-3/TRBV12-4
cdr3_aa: CASSLKQGASNQPQHF
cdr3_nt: TGTGCCAGCAGTTTAAAACAGGGGGCGAGCAATCAGCCCCAGCATTTT

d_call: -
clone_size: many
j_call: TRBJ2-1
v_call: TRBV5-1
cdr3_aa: CASSGTGRSYNEQFF
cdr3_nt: TGCGCCAGCAGCGGGACCGGGCGATCCTACAATGAGCAGTTCTTC

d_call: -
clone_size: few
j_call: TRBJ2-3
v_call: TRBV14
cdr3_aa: CASSQGGFTDTQYF
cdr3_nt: TGTGCCAGCAGCCAAGGGGGTTTCACAGATACGCAGTATTTT

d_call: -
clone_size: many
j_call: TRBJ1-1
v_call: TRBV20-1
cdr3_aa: CSARDRVGPNTEAFF
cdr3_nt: TGCAGTGCTAGAGATCGGGTAGGGCCGAACACTGAAGCTTTCTTT

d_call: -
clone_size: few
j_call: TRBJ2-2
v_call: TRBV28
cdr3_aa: CASSPPGHNSNTGELFF
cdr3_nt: TGTGCCAGCAGCCCACCGGGACACAATTCGAACACCGGGGAGCTGTTTTTT

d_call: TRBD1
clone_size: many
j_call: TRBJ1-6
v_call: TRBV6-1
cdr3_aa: CASRDTGGAYSPLHF
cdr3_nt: TGTGCCAGCAGAGATACAGGGGGCGCATATTCACCCCTCCACTTT

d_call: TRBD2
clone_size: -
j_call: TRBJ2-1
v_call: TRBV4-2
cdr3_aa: CPSSQPTSGSKGEQFF
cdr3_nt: TGTCCCAGCAGCCAACCGACTAGCGGGAGTAAGGGTGAGCAGTTCTTC

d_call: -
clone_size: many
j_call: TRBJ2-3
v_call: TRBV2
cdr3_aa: CASSGRVVGTDTQYF
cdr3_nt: TGTGCCAGCAGTGGCCGGGTCGTTGGAACAGATACGCAGTATTTT

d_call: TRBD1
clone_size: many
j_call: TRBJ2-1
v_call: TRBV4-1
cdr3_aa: CASSPDRVRDEQFF
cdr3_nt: TGCGCCAGCAGCCCGGACAGGGTTAGAGATGAGCAGTTCTTC

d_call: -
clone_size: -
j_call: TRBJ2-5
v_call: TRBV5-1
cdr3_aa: CASSLEPVYQETQYF
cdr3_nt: TGCGCCAGCAGCTTGGAACCGGTCTACCAAGAGACCCAGTACTTC

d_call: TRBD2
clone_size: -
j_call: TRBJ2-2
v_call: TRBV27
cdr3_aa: CASSLRQRLAGPGSGELFF
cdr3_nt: TGTGCCAGCAGTTTAAGGCAACGGCTAGCGGGCCCCGGGTCCGGGGAGCTGTTTTTT

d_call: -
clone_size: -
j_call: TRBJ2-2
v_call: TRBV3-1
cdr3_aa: CASSQEISGAGELFF
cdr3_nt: TGTGCCAGCAGCCAAGAGATTTCGGGTGCCGGGGAGCTGTTTTTT

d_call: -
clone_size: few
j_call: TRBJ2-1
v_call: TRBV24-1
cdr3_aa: CATSEMGLPLQFF
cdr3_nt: TGTGCCACCAGTGAAATGGGACTGCCGCTCCAGTTCTTC

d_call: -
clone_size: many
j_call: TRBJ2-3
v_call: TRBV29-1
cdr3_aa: CSVVGPGGTDTQYF
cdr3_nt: TGCAGCGTTGTGGGGCCCGGGGGCACAGATACGCAGTATTTT

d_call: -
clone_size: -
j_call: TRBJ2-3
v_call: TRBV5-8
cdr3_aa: CASSPGVVDTQYF
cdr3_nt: TGTGCCAGCAGCCCCGGGGTTGTCGATACGCAGTATTTT

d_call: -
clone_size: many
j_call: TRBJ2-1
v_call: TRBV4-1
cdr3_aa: CASSQVPRSSYNEQFF
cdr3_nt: TGCGCCAGCAGCCAAGTGCCGCGAAGCTCCTACAATGAGCAGTTCTTC

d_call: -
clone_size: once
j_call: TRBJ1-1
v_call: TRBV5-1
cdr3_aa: CASSFSGLRNTEAFF
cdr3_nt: TGCGCCAGCAGCTTTTCCGGACTTAGGAACACTGAAGCTTTCTTT

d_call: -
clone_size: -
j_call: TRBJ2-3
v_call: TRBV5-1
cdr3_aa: CASSGGQTDTQYF
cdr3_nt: TGCGCCAGCAGCGGGGGGCAGACAGATACGCAGTATTTT